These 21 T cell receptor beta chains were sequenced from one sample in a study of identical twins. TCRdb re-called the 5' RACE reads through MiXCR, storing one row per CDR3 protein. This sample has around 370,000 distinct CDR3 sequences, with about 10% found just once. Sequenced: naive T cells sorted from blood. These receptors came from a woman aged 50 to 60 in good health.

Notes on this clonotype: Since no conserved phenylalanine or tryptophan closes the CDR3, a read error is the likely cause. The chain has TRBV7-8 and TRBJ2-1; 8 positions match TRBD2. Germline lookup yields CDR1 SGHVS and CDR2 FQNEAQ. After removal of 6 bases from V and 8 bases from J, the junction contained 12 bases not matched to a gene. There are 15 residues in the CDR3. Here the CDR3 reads CASRRLAGLRDEQFL. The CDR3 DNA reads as TGTGCCAGCAGACGCCTAGCGGGTTTAAGGGATGAGCAGTTCCTC.

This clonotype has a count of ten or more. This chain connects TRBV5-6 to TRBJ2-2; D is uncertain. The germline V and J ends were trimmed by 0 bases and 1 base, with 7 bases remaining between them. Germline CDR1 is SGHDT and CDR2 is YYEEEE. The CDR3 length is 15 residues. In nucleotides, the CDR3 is TGTGCCAGCAGCTTGGCTACCCAGAACACCGGGGAGCTGTTTTTT. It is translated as CASSLATQNTGELFF.

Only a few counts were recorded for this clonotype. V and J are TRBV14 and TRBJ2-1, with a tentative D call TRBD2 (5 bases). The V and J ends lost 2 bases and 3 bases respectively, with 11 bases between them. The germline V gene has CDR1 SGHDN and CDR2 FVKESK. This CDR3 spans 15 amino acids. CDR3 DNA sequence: TGTGCCAGCAGCCAATTGACTACTATCTACAATGAGCAGTTCTTC. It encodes CASSQLTTIYNEQFF.

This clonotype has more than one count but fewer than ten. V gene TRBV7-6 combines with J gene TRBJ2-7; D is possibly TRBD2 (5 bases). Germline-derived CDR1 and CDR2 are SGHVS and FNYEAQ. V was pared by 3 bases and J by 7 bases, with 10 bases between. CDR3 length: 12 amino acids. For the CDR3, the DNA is TGTGCCAGCAGCTTGAACCGGGGAGAGCAGTACTTC. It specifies CASSLNRGEQYF.

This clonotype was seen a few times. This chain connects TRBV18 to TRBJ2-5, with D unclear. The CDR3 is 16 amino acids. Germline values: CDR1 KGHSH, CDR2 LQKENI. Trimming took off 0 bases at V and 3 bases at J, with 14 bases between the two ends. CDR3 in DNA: TGTGCCAGCTCACCACCGGTCCGGATCACCGAAGAGACCCAGTACTTC. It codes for CASSPPVRITEETQYF.

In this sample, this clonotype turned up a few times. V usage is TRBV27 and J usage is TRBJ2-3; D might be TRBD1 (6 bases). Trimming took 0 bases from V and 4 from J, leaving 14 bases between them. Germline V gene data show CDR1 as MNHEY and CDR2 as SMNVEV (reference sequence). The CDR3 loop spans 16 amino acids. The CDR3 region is CASSLSGQMGADTQYF. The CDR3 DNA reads TGTGCCAGCAGTTTATCAGGACAGATGGGGGCAGATACGCAGTATTTT.

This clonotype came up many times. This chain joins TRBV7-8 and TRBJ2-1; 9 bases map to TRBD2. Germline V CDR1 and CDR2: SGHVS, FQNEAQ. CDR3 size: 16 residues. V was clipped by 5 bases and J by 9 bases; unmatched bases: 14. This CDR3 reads CASSPSGTSHFGEQFF. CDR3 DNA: TGTGCCAGCAGCCCCAGCGGGACTAGCCACTTCGGTGAGCAGTTCTTC.

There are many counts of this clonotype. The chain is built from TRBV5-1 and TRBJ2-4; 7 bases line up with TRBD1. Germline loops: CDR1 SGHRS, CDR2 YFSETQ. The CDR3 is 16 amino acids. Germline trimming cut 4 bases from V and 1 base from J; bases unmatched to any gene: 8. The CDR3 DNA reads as TGCGCCAGCAGCACACAGGGGCTGGGGGCCAAAAACATTCAGTACTTC. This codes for CASSTQGLGAKNIQYF.

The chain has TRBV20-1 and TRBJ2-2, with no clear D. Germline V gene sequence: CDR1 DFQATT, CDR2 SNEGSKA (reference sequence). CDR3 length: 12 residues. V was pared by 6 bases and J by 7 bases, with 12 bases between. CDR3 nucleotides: TGCAGTGCCACCCGCAGCGTCGGGGAGCTGTTTTTT. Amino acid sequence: CSATRSVGELFF.

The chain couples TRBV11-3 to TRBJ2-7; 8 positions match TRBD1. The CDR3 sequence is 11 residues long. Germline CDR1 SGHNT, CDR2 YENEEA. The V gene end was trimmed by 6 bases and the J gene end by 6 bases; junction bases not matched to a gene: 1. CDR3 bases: TGTGCCAGCAGACAGGGGGGCGAGCAGTACTTC. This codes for CASRQGGEQYF.

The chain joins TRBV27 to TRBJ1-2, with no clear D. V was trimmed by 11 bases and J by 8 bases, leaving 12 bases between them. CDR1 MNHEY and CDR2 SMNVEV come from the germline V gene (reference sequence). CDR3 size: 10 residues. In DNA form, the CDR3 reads TGTGCCGCCCAAGAAGAGGGCTACACCTTC. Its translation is CAAQEEGYTF.

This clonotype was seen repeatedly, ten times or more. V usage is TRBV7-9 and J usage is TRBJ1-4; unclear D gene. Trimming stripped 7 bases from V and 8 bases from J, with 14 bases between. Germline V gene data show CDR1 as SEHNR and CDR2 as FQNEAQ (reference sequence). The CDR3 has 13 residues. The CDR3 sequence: CASIRPGGEKLFF. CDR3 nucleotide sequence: TGTGCCAGCATCCGACCGGGTGGCGAAAAACTGTTTTTT.

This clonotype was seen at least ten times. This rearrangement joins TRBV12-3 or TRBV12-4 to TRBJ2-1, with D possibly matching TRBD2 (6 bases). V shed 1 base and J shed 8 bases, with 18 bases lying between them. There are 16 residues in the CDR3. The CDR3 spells CASSLVAGMGTDEQFF. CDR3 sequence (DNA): TGTGCCAGCAGTTTAGTGGCGGGGATGGGGACTGATGAGCAGTTCTTC.

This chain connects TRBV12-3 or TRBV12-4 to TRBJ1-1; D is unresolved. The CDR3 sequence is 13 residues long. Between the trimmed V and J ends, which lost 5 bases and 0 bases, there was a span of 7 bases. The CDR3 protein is CASSPWLNTEAFF. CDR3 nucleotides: TGTGCCAGCAGTCCCTGGTTGAACACTGAAGCTTTCTTT.

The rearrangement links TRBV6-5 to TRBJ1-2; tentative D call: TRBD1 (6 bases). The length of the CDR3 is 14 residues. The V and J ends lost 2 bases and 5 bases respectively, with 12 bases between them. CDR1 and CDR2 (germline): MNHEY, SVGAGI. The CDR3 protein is CASSYADSGYGYTF. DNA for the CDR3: TGTGCCAGCAGTTACGCGGACAGCGGGTATGGCTACACCTTC.

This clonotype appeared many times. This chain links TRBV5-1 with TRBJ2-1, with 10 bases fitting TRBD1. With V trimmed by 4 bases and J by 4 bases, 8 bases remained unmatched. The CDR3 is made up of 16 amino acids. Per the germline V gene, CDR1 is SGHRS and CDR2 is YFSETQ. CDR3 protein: CASSPRTGGVYNEQFF. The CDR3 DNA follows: TGCGCCAGCAGCCCGCGGACAGGGGGGGTTTACAATGAGCAGTTCTTC.

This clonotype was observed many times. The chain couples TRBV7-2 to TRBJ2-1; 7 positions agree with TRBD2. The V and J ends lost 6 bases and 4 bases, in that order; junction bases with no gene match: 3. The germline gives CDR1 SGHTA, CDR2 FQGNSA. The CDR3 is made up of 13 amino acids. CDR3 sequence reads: CASRRAGYNEQFF. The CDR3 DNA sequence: TGTGCCAGCAGAAGAGCGGGGTACAATGAGCAGTTCTTC. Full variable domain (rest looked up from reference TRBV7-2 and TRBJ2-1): GAGVSQSPSNKVTEKGKDVELRCDPISGHTALYWYRQSLGQGLEFLIYFQGNSAPDKSGLPSDRFSAERTGGSVSTLTIQRTQQEDSAVYLCASRRAGYNEQFFGPGTRLTVL.

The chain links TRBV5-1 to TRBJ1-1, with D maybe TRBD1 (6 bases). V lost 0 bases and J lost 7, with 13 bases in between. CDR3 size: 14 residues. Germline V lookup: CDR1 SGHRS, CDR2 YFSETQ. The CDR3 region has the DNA TGCGCCAGCAGCTTGGAAGGGGGACTTGATGAAGCTTTCTTT. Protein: CASSLEGGLDEAFF.

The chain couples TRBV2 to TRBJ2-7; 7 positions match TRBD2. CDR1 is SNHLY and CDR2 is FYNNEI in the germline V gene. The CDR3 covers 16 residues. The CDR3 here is CASSQALGGGTYEQYV. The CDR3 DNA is TGTGCCAGCAGTCAAGCCTTGGGCGGGGGTACCTACGAGCAGTACGTC.

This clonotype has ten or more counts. In DNA, the CDR3 is TGCGCCAGCAGCTTGACCGACAGCAATGAGCAGTTCTTC. It encodes CASSLTDSNEQFF. The gene calls are TRBV5-1 and TRBJ2-1; TRBD1 might be the D (5 bases). Germline assignment: CDR1 SGHRS and CDR2 YFSETQ. Trimming took 1 base from V and 6 from J, leaving 8 bases between them. This CDR3 has 13 amino acids.

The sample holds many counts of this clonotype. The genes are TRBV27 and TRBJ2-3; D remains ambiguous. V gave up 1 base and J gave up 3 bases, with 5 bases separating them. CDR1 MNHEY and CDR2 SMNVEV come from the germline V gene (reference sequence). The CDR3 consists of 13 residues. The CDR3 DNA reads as TGTGCCAGCAGTTTATTTCGGACAGATACGCAGTATTTT. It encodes CASSLFRTDTQYF.